This section outlines one TCR beta chain sequence together with its context. The entry originates in a study of human T cells and chemical hapten exposure. Across the study: The sensitizer, 2% DPC, was used on around 2 cm by around 2 cm of upper inner arm skin.

Time point specified: patch test 3, about 24 weeks after DPC sensitization. Documented treatment: therapeutic diphenylcyclopropenone sensitization with weekly scalp DPC. The V and J ends lost 7 bases and 9 bases respectively, with 16 bases between them. Germline CDR1 SGHTA, CDR2 FQGNSA. The CDR3 has 13 residues. As the library was built, unique molecular identifiers were attached to individual cDNA molecules. Each CDR3 protein gets one entry after TCRdb re-called the RACE reads with MiXCR. The sample shows around 200,000 distinct CDR3 sequences, more than 20% of them seen only once. This clonotype originated in a woman in her thirties or forties with alopecia areata. Some clones in this sample may be carry-over from other donors' samples. Sequencing was performed on whole blood, taken in connection with sensitization to the hapten diphenylcyclopropenone (DPC). The chain uses TRBV7-2 and TRBJ2-1; D may be TRBD1 or TRBD2 (5 bases each). CDR3 DNA: TGTGCCAGCACCTCCTGGGATGGGGGTGAGCAGTTCTTC. This gives the protein CASTSWDGGEQFF.